This TCR beta chain is drawn from a study of tumor and adjacent non-tumor tissue in lung cancer. Study in general: Patients were aged about 30 to 85, approximately 11 men and about five women, stage I to III.

Per the germline V gene, CDR1 is MNHNS and CDR2 is SASEGT. The CDR3 has 13 residues. TCRbeta libraries were built with three rounds of nested PCR, modified from ARM-PCR. TCRdb ran MiXCR on the multiplex PCR reads and lists one entry per CDR3 protein. This sample yields 100,000 to 120,000 distinct CDR3 sequences, of which over 75% are seen a single time; 22% belongs to the top ten. This sample's RNA came from whole unsorted tissue. The sequenced sample was lung tumor tissue. V usage is TRBV6-1 and J usage is TRBJ2-3; TRBD1 might be the D (5 bases). The TCR sequence derives from a man aged 65 to 85 with non-small cell lung cancer. CDR3 amino acids: CISSSQGTDTQYF. DNA for the CDR3: TGTATCAGCAGTTCACAGGGCACAGATACGCAGTATTTT.